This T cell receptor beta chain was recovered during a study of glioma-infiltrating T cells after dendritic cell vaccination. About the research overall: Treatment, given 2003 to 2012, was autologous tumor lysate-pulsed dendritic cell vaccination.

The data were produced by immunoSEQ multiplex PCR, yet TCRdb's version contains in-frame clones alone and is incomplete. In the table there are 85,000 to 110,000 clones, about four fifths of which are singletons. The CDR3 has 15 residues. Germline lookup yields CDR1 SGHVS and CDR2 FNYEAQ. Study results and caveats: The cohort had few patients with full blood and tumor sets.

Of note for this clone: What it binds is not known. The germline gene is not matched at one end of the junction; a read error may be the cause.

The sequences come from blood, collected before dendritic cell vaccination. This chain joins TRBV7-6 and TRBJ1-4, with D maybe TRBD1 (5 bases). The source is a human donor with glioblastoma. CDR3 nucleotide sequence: TGTGCCAACAGCCCACAGGCTGCAACTAATGAAAAACTGTTTTTT. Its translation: CANSPQAATNEKLFF.